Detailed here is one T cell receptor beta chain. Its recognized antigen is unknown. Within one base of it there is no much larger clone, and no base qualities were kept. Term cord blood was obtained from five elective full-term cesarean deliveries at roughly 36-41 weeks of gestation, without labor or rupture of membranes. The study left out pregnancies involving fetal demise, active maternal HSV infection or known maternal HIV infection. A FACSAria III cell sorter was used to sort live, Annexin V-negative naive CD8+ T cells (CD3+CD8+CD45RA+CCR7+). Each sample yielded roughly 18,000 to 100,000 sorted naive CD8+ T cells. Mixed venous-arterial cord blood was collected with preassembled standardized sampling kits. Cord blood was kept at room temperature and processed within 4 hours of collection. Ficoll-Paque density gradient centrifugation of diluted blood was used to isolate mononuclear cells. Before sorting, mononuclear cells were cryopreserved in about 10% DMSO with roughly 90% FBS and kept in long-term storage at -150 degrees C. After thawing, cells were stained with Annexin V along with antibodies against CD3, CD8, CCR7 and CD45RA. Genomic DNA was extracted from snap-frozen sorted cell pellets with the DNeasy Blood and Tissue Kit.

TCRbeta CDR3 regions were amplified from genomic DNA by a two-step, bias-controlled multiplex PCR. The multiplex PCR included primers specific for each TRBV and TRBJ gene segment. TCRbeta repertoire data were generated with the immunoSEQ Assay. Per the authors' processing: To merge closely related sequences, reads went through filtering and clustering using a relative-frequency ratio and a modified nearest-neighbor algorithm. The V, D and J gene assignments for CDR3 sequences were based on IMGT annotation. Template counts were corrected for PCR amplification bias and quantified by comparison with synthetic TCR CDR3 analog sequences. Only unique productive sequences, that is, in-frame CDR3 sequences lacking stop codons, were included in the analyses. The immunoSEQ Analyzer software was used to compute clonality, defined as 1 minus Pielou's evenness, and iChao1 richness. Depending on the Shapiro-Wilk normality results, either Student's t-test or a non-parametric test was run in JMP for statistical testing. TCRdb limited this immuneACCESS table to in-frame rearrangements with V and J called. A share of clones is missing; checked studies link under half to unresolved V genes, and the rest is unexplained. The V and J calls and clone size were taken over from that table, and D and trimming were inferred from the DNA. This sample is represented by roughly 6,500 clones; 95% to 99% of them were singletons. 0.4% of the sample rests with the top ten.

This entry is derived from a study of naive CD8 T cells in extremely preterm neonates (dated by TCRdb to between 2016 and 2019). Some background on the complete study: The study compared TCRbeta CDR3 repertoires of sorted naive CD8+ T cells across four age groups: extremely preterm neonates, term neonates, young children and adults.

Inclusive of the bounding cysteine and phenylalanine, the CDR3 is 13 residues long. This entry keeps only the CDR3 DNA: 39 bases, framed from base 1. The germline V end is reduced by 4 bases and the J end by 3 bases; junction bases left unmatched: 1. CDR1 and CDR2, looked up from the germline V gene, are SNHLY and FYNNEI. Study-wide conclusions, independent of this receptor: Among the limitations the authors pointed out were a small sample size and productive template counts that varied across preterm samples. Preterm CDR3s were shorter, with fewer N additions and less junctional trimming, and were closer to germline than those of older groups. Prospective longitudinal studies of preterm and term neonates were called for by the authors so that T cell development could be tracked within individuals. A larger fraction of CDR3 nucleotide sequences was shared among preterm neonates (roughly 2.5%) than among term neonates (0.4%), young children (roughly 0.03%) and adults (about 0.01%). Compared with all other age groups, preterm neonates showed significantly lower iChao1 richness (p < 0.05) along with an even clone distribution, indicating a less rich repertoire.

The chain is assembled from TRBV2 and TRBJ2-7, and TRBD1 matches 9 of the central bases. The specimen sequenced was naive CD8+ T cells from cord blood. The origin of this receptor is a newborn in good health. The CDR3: CASSGTGDYEQYF. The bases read TGTGCCAGCAGTGGGACAGGGGACTACGAGCAGTACTTC.